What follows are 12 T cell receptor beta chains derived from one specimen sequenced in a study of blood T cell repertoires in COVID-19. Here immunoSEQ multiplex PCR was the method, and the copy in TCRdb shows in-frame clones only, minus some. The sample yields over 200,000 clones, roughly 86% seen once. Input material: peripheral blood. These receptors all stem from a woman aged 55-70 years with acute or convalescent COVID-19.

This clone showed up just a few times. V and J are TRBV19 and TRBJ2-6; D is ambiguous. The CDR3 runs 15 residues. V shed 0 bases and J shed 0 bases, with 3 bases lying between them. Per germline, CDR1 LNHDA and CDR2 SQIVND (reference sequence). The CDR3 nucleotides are TGTGCCAGTAGTATAGACAACTCTGGGGCCAACGTCCTGACTTTC. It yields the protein CASSIDNSGANVLTF.

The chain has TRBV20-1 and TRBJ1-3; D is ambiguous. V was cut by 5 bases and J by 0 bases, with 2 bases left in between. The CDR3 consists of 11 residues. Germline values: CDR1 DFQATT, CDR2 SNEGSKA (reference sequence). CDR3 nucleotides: TGCAGTGCTCTCTCTGGAAACACCATATATTTT. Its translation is CSALSGNTIYF.

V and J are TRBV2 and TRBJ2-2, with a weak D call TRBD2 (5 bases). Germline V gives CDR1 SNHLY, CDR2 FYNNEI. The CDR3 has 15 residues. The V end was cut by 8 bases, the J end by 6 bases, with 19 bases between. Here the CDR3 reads CASRPGINRAGELFF. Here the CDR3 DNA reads TGTGCCAGCCGACCGGGAATCAATAGGGCCGGGGAGCTGTTTTTT. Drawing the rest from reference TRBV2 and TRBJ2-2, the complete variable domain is EPEVTQTPSHQVTQMGQEVILRCVPISNHLYFYWYRQILGQKVEFLVSFYNNEISEKSEIFDDQFSVERPDGSNFTLKIRSTKLEDSAMYFCASRPGINRAGELFFGEGSRLTVL.

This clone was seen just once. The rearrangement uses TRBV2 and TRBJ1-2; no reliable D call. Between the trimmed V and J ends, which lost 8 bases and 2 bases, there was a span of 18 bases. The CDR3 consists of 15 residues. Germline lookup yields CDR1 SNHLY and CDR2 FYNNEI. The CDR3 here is CASRIPRAGNYGYTF. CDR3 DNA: TGTGCCAGCCGTATACCCCGTGCGGGGAACTATGGCTACACCTTC. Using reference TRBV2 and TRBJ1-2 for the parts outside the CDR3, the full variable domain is EPEVTQTPSHQVTQMGQEVILRCVPISNHLYFYWYRQILGQKVEFLVSFYNNEISEKSEIFDDQFSVERPDGSNFTLKIRSTKLEDSAMYFCASRIPRAGNYGYTFGSGTRLTVV.

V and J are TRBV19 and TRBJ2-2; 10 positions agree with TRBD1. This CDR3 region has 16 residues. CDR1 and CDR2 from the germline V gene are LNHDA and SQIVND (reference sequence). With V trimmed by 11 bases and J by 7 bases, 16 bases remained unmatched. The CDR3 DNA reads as TGTGCCGCCTCCGACAGGGGGCGAGCTTTAATCGGGGAGCTGTTTTTT. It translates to CAASDRGRALIGELFF.

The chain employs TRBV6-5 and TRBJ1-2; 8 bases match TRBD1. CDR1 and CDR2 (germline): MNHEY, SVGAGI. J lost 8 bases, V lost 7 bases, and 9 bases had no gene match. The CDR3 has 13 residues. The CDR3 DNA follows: TGTGCCAGCAAACTAGAAAGGGACAGGGGCTACACCTTC. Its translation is CASKLERDRGYTF.

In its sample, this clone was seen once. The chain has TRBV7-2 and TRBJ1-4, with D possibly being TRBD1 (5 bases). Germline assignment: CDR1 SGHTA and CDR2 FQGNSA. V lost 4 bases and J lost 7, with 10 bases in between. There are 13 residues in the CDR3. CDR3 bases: TGTGCCAGCAGCTCCTTCGGGGGTGAAAAACTGTTTTTT. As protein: CASSSFGGEKLFF.

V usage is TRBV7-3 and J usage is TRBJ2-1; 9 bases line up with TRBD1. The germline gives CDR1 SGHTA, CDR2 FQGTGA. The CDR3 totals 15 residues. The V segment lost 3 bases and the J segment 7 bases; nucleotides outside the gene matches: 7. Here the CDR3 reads CASSLDRGRRNEQFF. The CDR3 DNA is TGTGCCAGCAGCTTGGACAGGGGAAGAAGGAATGAGCAGTTCTTC.

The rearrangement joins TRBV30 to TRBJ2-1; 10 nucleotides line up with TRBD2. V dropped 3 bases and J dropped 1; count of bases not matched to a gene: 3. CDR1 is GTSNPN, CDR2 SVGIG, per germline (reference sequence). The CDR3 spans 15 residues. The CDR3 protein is CAWRRTSGSYNEQFF. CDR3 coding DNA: TGTGCCTGGAGGAGGACTAGCGGATCCTACAATGAGCAGTTCTTC.

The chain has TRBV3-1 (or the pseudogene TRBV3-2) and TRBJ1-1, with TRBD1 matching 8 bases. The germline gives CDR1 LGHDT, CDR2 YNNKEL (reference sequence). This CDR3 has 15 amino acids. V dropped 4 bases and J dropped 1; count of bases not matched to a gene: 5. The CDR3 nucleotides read TGTGCCAGCAGCCTTTTCACAGGGGGGAACACTGAAGCTTTCTTT. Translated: CASSLFTGGNTEAFF.

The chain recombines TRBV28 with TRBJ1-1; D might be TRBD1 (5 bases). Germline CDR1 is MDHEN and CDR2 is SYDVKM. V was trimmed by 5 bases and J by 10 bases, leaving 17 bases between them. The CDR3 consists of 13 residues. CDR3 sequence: CASSPPDTARAFF. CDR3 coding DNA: TGTGCCAGCAGTCCCCCGGACACGGCACGAGCTTTCTTT.

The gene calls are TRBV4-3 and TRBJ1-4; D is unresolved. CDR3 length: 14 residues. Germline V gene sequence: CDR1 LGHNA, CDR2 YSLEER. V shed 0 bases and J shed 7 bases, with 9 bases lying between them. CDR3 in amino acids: CASSQDGWSEKLFF. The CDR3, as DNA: TGCGCCAGCAGCCAAGACGGTTGGAGTGAAAAACTGTTTTTT.